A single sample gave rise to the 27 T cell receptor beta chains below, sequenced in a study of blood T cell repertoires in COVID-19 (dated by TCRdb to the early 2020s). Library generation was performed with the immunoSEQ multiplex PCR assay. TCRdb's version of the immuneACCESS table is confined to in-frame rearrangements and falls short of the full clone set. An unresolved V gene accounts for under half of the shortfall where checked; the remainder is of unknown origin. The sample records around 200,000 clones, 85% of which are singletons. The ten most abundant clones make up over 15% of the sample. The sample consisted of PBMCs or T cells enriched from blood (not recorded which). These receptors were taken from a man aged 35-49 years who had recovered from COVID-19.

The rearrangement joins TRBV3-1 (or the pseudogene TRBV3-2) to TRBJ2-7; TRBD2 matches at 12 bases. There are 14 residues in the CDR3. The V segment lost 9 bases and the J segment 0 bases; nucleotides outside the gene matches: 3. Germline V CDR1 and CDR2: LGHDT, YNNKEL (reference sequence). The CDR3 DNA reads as TGTGCCAGTAGGACTAGCGGGGACTCCTACGAGCAGTACTTC. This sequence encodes CASRTSGDSYEQYF.

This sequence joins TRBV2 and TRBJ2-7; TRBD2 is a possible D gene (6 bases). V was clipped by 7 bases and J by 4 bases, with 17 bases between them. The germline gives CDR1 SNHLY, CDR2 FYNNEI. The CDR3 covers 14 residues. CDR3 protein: CASTGPGDLYEQYF. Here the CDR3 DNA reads TGTGCCAGCACGGGCCCGGGAGATTTATACGAGCAGTACTTC.

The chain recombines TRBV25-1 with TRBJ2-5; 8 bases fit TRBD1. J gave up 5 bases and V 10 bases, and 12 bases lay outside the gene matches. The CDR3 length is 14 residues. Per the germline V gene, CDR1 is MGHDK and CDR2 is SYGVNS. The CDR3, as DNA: TGTGCCACGCAGCCCGACAGGGGTTCGGAGACCCAGTACTTC. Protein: CATQPDRGSETQYF.

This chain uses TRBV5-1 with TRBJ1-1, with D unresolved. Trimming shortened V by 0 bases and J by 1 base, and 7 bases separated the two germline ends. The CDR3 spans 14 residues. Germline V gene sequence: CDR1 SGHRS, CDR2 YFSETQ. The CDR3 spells CASSLGRQNTEAFF. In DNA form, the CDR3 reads TGCGCCAGCAGCTTGGGTCGACAGAACACTGAAGCTTTCTTT.

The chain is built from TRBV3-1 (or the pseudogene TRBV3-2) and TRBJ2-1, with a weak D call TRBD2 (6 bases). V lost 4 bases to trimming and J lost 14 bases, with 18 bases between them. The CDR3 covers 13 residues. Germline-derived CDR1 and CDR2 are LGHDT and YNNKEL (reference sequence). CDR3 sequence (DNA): TGTGCCAGCAGCCGCCCCGGGACTGAAAGTGAGTTCTTC. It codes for CASSRPGTESEFF.

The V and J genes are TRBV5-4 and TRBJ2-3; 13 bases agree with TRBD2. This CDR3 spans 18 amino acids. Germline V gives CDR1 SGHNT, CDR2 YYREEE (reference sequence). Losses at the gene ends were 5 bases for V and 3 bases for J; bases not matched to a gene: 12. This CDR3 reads CASRPETSGRGRTDTQYF. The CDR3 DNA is TGTGCCAGCAGACCTGAAACTAGCGGGAGGGGGAGGACAGATACGCAGTATTTT.

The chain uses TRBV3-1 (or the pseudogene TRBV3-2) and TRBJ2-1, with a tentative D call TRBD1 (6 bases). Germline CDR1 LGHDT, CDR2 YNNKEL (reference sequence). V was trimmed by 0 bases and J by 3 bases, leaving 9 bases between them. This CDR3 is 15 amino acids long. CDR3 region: CASSQDSDSYNEQFF. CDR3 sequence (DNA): TGTGCCAGCAGCCAAGATTCGGACAGCTACAATGAGCAGTTCTTC.

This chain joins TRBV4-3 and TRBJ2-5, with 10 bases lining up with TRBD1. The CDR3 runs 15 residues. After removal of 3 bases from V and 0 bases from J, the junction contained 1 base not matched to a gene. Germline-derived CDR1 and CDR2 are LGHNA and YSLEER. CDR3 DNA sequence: TGCGCCAGCAGCCAGGACAGGGGGGACCAAGAGACCCAGTACTTC. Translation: CASSQDRGDQETQYF.

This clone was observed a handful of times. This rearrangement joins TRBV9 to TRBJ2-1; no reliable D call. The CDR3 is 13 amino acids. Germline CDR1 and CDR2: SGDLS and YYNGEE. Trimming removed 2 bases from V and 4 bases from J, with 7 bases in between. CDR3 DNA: TGTGCCAGCAGCGTGGCGGATTACAATGAGCAGTTCTTC. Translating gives CASSVADYNEQFF.

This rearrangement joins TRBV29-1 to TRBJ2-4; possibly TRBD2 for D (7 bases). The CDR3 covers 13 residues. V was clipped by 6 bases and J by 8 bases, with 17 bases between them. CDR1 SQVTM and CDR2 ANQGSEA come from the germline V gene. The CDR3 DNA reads TGCAGCGTGATAGAAGGGGGGGACGACATTCAGTACTTC. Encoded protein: CSVIEGGDDIQYF.

CDR3 in DNA: TGCGCCAGCAGCCAAGGGGGAGATTCCTACGAGCAGTACTTC. It yields the protein CASSQGGDSYEQYF. The rearrangement joins TRBV4-1 to TRBJ2-7; perhaps TRBD2 as D (5 bases). The V end lost 1 base, the J end lost 1 base, and 8 bases lay between the germline ends. The germline gives CDR1 MGHRA, CDR2 YSYEKL. The CDR3 is 14 amino acids.

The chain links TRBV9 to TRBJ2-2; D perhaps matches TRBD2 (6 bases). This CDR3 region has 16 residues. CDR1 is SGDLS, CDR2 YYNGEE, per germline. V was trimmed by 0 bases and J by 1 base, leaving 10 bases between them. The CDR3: CASSVGGGVNTGELFF. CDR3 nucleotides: TGTGCCAGCAGCGTAGGTGGAGGGGTGAACACCGGGGAGCTGTTTTTT.

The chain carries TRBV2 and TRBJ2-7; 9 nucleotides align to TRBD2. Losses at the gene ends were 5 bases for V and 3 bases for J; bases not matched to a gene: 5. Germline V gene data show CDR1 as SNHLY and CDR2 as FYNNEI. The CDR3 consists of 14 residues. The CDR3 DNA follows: TGTGCCAGCAGTTTAGCGGGAGAGTTCTACGAGCAGTACTTC. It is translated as CASSLAGEFYEQYF.

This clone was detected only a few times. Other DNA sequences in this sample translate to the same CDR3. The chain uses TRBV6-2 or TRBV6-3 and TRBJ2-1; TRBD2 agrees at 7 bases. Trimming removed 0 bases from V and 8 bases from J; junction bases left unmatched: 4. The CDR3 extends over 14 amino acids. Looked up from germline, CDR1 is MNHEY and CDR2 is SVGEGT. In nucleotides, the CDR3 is TGTGCCAGCAGTTACTCTCGGCTAGCGGATGAGCAGTTCTTC. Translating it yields CASSYSRLADEQFF.

The CDR3 DNA sequence: TGTGCCAGCAGCCCGACTAGCCCCTACGAGCAGTACTTC. This gives the protein CASSPTSPYEQYF. V usage is TRBV7-9 and J usage is TRBJ2-7; TRBD2 aligns across 7 bases. The V gene end was trimmed by 5 bases and the J gene end by 2 bases; junction bases not matched to a gene: 3. This CDR3 contains 13 residues. Germline CDR1 reads SEHNR; CDR2 reads FQNEAQ (reference sequence). Combining the CDR3 with reference TRBV7-9 and TRBJ2-7 gives the whole variable domain DTGVSQNPRHKITKRGQNVTFRCDPISEHNRLYWYRQTLGQGPEFLTYFQNEAQLEKSRLLSDRFSAERPKGSFSTLEIQRTEQGDSAMYLCASSPTSPYEQYFGPGTRLTVT.

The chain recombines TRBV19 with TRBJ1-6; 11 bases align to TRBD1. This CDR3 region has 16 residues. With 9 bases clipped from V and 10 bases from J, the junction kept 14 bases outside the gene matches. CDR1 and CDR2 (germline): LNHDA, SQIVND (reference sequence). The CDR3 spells CASHEVGQGGRSPLHF. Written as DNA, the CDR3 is TGTGCCAGCCACGAGGTGGGACAGGGGGGTAGATCACCCCTCCACTTT.

The CDR3 is CASSVPSAEPNNSPLHF. In DNA form, the CDR3 reads TGTGCCAGCAGCGTACCTAGCGCGGAACCTAATAATTCACCCCTCCACTTT. The chain couples TRBV3-1 (or the pseudogene TRBV3-2) to TRBJ1-6; D gene uncertain. Trimming cost V 5 bases and J 5 bases, with 19 bases left between them. CDR1 and CDR2 (germline): LGHDT, YNNKEL (reference sequence). The CDR3 has 17 residues.

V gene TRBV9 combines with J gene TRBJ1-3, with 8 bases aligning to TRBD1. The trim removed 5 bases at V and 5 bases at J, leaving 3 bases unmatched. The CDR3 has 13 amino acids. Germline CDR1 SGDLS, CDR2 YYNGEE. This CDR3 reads CASSGQGRNTIYF. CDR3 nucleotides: TGTGCCAGCAGTGGACAGGGTAGAAACACCATATATTTT.

DNA of the CDR3: TGTGCCAGCTCACTTCAGGGGACAGGGGAAGCTTTCTTT. It codes for CASSLQGTGEAFF. V usage is TRBV18 and J usage is TRBJ1-1; 9 bases agree with TRBD1. This CDR3 has 13 amino acids. With 4 bases clipped from V and 8 bases from J, the junction kept 5 bases outside the gene matches. The V gene's germline CDR1 is KGHSH and CDR2 LQKENI.

The CDR3 coding sequence is TGCAGTGCTAGTAGTTGGGACAGCGGCTACACCTTC. As protein: CSASSWDSGYTF. The gene calls are TRBV20-1 and TRBJ1-2; 7 nucleotides align to TRBD1. CDR3 length equals 12 residues. Germline CDR1 DFQATT, CDR2 SNEGSKA (reference sequence). Losses at the gene ends were 3 bases for V and 8 bases for J; bases not matched to a gene: 6.

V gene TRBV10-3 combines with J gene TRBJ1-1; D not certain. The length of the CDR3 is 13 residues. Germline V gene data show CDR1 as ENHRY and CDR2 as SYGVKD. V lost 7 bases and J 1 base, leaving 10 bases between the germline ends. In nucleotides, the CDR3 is TGTGCCATCAACTTTGGCGGGAACACTGAAGCTTTCTTT. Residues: CAINFGGNTEAFF.

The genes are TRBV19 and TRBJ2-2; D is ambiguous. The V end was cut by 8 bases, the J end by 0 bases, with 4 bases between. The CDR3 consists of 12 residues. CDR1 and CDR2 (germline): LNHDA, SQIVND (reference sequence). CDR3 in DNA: TGTGCCAGTTCCGCGAACACCGGGGAGCTGTTTTTT. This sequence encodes CASSANTGELFF.

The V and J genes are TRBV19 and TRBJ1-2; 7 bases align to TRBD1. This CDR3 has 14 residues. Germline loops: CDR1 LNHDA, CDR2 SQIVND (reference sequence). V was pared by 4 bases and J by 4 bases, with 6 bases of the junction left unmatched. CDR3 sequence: CASSTWTGSYGYTF. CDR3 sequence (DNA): TGTGCCAGTAGTACCTGGACAGGATCCTATGGCTACACCTTC.

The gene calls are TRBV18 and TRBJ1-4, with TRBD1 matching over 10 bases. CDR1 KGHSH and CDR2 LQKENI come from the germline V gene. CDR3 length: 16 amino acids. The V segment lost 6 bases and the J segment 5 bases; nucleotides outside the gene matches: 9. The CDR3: CASSLDRGRLNEKLFF. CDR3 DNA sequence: TGTGCCAGCTCGTTAGACAGGGGGCGCCTGAATGAAAAACTGTTTTTT.

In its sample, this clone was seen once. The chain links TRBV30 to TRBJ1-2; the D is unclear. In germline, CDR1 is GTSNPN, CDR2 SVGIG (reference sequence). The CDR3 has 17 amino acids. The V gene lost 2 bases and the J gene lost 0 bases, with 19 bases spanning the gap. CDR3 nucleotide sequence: TGTGCCTGGAGTTCCCGGCGGAGCAACCCTTCTAACTATGGCTACACCTTC. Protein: CAWSSRRSNPSNYGYTF.

The CDR3 nucleotides are TGCGCCAGCAGCCCCGGACTAGCGGGTCAGGATGAGCAGTTCTTC. It yields the protein CASSPGLAGQDEQFF. The chain carries TRBV5-1 and TRBJ2-1; 11 nucleotides agree with TRBD2. The CDR3 spans 15 residues. Germline V gene sequence: CDR1 SGHRS, CDR2 YFSETQ. V lost 4 bases, J lost 8 bases, and 8 bases stayed unmatched.

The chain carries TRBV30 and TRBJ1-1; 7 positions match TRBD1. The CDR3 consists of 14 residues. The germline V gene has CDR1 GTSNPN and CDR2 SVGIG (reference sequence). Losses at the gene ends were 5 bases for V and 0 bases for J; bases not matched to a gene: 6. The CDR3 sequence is CAWETGTMNTEAFF. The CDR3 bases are TGTGCCTGGGAGACAGGGACCATGAACACTGAAGCTTTCTTT.